The next 10 T cell receptor beta chains were all read from a single sample in a study of identical twins. Using its own MiXCR run on the 5' RACE reads, TCRdb lists one record per CDR3 protein. The sample records a few hundred thousand distinct CDR3 sequences, less than 20% being singletons. Sequenced material: naive T cells sorted from blood. The receptors were sampled from a man aged 45-65 years in good health.

There are many counts of this clonotype. The rearrangement joins TRBV10-3 to TRBJ1-4; tentative D call: TRBD1 (5 bases). Looked up from germline, CDR1 is ENHRY and CDR2 is SYGVKD. The ends were cut back, 4 bases at V and 8 bases at J, with 14 bases in the middle. This CDR3 region has 14 residues. CDR3 sequence: CAISAGREGEKLFF. CDR3 bases: TGTGCCATCAGTGCCGGGCGAGAGGGGGAAAAACTGTTTTTT.

Many counts were recorded for this clonotype. V is TRBV3-1 and J is TRBJ2-1; D is unresolved. Trimming left V 6 bases short and J 8 bases short, with 14 bases between. Germline V lookup: CDR1 LGHDT, CDR2 YNNKEL (reference sequence). This CDR3 contains 13 residues. The CDR3 DNA reads TGTGCCAGCAGTCTGGCGGTAGTCGATGAGCAGTTCTTC. Translated, it gives CASSLAVVDEQFF.

The rearrangement links TRBV6-6 to TRBJ2-7; no firm D call. V was clipped by 4 bases and J by 6 bases, with 13 bases between them. This CDR3 contains 13 residues. Germline V gene data show CDR1 as MNHNY and CDR2 as SVGAGI (reference sequence). CDR3 region: CASSLSYKAEQYF. DNA for the CDR3: TGTGCCAGCAGTTTATCGTACAAGGCCGAGCAGTACTTC.

This chain uses TRBV7-2 with TRBJ2-3; D gene uncertain. Germline V gene sequence: CDR1 SGHTA, CDR2 FQGNSA. CDR3 length equals 12 residues. Deletions cut 2 bases from V and 7 bases from J, with 7 bases between. The CDR3, as DNA: TGTGCCAGCAGCTTACTAGTGAATACGCAGTATTTT. Its translation is CASSLLVNTQYF.

This clonotype was recorded a few times. The chain joins TRBV5-1 to TRBJ2-2; 9 bases match TRBD1. The V segment lost 0 bases and the J segment 5 bases; nucleotides outside the gene matches: 2. The CDR3 runs to 15 residues. Germline V gives CDR1 SGHRS, CDR2 YFSETQ. CDR3 loop: CASSLAGQGTGELFF. The CDR3 nucleotides read TGCGCCAGCAGCTTGGCCGGACAGGGGACCGGGGAGCTGTTTTTT.

The genes are TRBV12-3 or TRBV12-4 and TRBJ2-7, with D uncertain. Trimming removed 3 bases at V and 3 bases at J, with 12 bases between. This CDR3 has 14 residues. CDR3 nucleotide sequence: TGTGCCAGCAGTTTGGTGAAAGGTCGCTACGAGCAGTACTTC. Its translation: CASSLVKGRYEQYF.

The gene calls are TRBV21-1 and TRBJ2-5; TRBD1, the D gene given by the table, was not confirmed from the DNA. TRBV21-1 is termed a pseudogene. The CDR3 spans 17 residues. CDR3 sequence reads: CASSKRDRGPEGETQYF. The CDR3 DNA reads TGTGCCAGCAGCAAAAGGGACAGGGGCCCAGAGGGAGAGACCCAGTACTTC.

This sequence joins TRBV7-9 and TRBJ2-3; D is undetermined. CDR3 length: 11 residues. V was clipped by 4 bases and J by 8 bases, with 7 bases between them. CDR1 and CDR2 from the germline V gene are SEHNR and FQNEAQ (reference sequence). The CDR3 sequence is CASSYGFTQYF. The CDR3 coding sequence is TGTGCCAGCAGCTACGGTTTTACGCAGTATTTT. The full variable domain, its missing parts supplied by reference TRBV7-9 and TRBJ2-3, is DTGVSQNPRHKITKRGQNVTFRCDPISEHNRLYWYRQTLGQGPEFLTYFQNEAQLEKSRLLSDRFSAERPKGSFSTLEIQRTEQGDSAMYLCASSYGFTQYFGPGTRLTVL.

A few counts support this clonotype. The chain links TRBV20-1 to TRBJ2-7, with a weak D call TRBD1 (6 bases). The CDR3 sequence is 19 residues long. Trimming removed 5 bases from V and 0 bases from J, with 29 bases in between. Germline values: CDR1 DFQATT, CDR2 SNEGSKA (reference sequence). The CDR3 region has the DNA TGCAGTGCTGACTCCCTTTCGGGACACCGAACCTCCAGCTCCTACGAGCAGTACTTC. Encoded protein: CSADSLSGHRTSSSYEQYF.

Notes on this clonotype: A single base separates this from a much larger clone, so it may be a read error. The chain carries TRBV2 and TRBJ2-1; D is uncertain. The V gene lost 2 bases and the J gene lost 7 bases, with 3 bases spanning the gap. This CDR3 region has 11 residues. Germline-derived CDR1 and CDR2 are SNHLY and FYNNEI. CDR3 sequence (DNA): TGTGCCAGCAGTGAACAGAATGAGCAGTTCTTC. Its translation is CASSEQNEQFF.